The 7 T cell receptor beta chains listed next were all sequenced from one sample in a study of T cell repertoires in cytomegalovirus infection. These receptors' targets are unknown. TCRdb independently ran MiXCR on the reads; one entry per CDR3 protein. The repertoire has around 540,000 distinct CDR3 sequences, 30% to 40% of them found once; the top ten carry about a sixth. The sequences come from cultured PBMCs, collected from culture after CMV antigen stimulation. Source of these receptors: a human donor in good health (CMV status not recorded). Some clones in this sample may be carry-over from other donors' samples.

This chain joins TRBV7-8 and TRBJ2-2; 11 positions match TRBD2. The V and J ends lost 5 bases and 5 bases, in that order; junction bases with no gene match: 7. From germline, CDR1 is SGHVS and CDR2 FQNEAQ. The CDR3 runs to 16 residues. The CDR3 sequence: CASSTTSGRRTGELFF. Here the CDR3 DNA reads TGTGCCAGCAGCACTACTAGCGGGAGAAGGACCGGGGAGCTGTTTTTT.

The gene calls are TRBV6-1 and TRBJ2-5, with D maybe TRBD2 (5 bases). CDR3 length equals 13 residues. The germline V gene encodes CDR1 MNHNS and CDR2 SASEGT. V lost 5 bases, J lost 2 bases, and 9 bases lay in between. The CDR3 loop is CASSSWRQETQYF. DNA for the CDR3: TGTGCCAGCAGTAGTTGGAGGCAAGAGACCCAGTACTTC.

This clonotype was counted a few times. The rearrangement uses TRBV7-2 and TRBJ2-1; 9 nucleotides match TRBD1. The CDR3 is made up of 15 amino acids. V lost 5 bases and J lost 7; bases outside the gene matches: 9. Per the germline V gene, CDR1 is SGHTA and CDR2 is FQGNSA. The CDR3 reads CASSLGQGLGNEQFF. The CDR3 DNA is TGTGCCAGCAGCCTAGGACAGGGGCTGGGGAATGAGCAGTTCTTC. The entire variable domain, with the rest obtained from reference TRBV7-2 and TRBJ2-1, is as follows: GAGVSQSPSNKVTEKGKDVELRCDPISGHTALYWYRQSLGQGLEFLIYFQGNSAPDKSGLPSDRFSAERTGGSVSTLTIQRTQQEDSAVYLCASSLGQGLGNEQFFGPGTRLTVL.

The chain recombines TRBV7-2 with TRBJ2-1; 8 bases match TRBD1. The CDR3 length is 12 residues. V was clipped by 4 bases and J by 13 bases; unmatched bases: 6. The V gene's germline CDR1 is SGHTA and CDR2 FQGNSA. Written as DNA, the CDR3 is TGTGCCAGCAGCTCGGACAGGGTGGGACAGTTCTTC. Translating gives CASSSDRVGQFF.

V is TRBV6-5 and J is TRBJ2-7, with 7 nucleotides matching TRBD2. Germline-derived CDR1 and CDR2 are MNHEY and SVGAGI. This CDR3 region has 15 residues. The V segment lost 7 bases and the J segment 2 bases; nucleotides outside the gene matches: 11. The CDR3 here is CASKRRASGTYEQYV. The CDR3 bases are TGTGCCAGCAAAAGAAGGGCTAGCGGAACCTACGAGCAGTACGTC.

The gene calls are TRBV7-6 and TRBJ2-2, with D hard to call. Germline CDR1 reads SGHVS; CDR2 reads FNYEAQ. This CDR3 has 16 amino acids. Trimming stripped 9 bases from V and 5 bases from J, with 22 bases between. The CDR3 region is CARSTPSSSRTGELFF. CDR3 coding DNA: TGTGCCAGGTCGACTCCCAGCAGCTCGCGGACCGGGGAGCTGTTTTTT.

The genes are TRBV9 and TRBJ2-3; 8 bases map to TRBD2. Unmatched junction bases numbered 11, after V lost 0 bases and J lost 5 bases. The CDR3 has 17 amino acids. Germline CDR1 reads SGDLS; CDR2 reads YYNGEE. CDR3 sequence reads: CASSVDDPAGVLDTQYF. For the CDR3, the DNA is TGTGCCAGCAGCGTAGATGATCCAGCGGGAGTTCTAGATACGCAGTATTTT.